This T cell receptor (beta chain) was profiled in a study of brain T cells in children with intractable seizures. V lost 3 bases, J lost 3 bases, and 8 bases lay in between. Looked up from germline, CDR1 is MGHRA and CDR2 is YSYEKL. There are 13 residues in the CDR3. The repertoire was sequenced with immunoSEQ multiplex PCR; TCRdb's copy has only in-frame clones and lacks some. The sample yields hundreds of thousands of clones, approximately 93% seen once. Whole-study findings and limits: Pre-surgery blood may have been undersampled, hiding some clones.

Worth noting for this clone: The antigen remains unidentified.

Time point here: blood from clinic visit 5 months post-surgery; TSC patient then seizure free. Sequencing was limited to surgery cases with top T cell transcript signatures in brain tissue. Pre-surgery treatment included at least one anti-epileptic drug. The TCR comes from a boy under three years old with tuberous sclerosis and intractable seizures. The chain employs TRBV4-1 and TRBJ1-1; perhaps TRBD1 as D (5 bases). This material consisted of peripheral blood, taken around 5 months after surgery. The CDR3 DNA is TGCGCCAGCAGCCAGGGACGTGACACTGAAGCTTTCTTT. It translates to CASSQGRDTEAFF.